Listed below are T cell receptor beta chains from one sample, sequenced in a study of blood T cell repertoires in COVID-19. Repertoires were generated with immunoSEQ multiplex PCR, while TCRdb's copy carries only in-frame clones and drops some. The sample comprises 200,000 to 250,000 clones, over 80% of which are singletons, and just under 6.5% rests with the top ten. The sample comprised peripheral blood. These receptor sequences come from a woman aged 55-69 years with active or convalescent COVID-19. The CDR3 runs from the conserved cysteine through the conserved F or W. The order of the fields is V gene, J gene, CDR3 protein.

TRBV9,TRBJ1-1,CASRRQGNTEAFF
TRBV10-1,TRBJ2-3,CASSGRADTQYF
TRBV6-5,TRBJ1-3,CASRGGAGNTIYF
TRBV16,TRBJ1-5,CASSPRQGHRGNQPQHF
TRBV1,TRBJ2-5,CTSSQAFAGPQETQYF
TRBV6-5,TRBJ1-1,CASNRGVDTEAFF
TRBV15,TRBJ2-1,CATSREGQVGSYNEQFF
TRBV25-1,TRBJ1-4,CASSDTAELNEKLFF
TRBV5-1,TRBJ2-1,CASSLGPSGGRSQFF
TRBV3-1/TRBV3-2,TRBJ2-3,CASSQDIRTSGRSTDTQYF
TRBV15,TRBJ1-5,CATSRAGGNQPQHF
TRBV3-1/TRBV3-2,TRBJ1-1,CASSQASRNTEAFF
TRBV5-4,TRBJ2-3,CASSLDQRGADTQYF
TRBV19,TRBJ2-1,CASSSRGSYNEQFF
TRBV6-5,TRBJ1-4,CASSQRGLTEKLFF
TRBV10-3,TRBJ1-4,CAISELPGWTNEKLFF